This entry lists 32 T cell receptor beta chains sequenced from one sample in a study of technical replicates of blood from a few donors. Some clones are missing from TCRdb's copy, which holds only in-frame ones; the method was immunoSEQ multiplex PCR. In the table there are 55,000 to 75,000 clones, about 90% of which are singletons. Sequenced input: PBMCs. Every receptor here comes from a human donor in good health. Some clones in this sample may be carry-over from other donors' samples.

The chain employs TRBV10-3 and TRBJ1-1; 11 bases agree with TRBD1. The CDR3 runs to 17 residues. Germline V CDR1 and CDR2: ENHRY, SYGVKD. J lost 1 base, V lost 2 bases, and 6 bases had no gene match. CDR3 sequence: CAISERGGQGANTEAFF. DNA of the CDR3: TGTGCCATCAGTGAGCGTGGAGGACAGGGGGCGAACACTGAAGCTTTCTTT.

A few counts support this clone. This CDR3 reads CASSEVEVNEQFF. DNA for the CDR3: TGTGCCAGCAGTGAAGTAGAAGTGAATGAGCAGTTCTTC. The J gene is TRBJ2-1, the V gene TRBV6-1; D gene uncertain. This CDR3 comprises 13 residues. Trimming removed 1 base from V and 7 bases from J, with 8 bases in between. From germline, CDR1 is MNHNS and CDR2 SASEGT.

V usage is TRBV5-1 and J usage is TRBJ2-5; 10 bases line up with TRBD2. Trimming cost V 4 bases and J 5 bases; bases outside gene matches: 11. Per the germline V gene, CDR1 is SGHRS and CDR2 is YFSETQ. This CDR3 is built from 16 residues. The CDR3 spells CASSGLAGVSFETQYF. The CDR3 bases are TGCGCCAGCAGCGGCCTAGCGGGGGTCTCTTTTGAGACCCAGTACTTC.

CDR3 coding DNA: TGTGCCAGTAGCCCGGGACAGGTCCGAGAGACCCAGTACTTC. It codes for CASSPGQVRETQYF. This chain uses TRBV19 with TRBJ2-5, with TRBD1 identical over 8 bases. Germline assignment: CDR1 LNHDA and CDR2 SQIVND (reference sequence). Trimming took 6 bases from V and 4 from J; bases not matched to a gene: 7. The CDR3 is 14 residues long. Supplemented by reference TRBV19 and TRBJ2-5, the full variable domain reads DGGITQSPKYLFRKEGQNVTLSCEQNLNHDAMYWYRQDPGQGLRLIYYSQIVNDFQKGDIAEGYSVSREKKESFPLTVTSAQKNPTAFYLCASSPGQVRETQYFGPGTRLLVL.

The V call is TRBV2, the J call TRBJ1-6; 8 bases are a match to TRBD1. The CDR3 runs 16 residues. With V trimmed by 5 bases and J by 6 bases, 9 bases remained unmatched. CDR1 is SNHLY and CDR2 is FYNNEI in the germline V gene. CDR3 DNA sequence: TGTGCCAGCAGTCCGCAGGGGGCCTCATCTAATTCACCCCTCCACTTT. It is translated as CASSPQGASSNSPLHF.

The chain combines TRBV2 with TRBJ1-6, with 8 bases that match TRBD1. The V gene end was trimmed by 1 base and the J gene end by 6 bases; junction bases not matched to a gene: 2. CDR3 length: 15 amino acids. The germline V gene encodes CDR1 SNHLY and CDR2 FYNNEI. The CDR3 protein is CASSEGTGSNSPLHF. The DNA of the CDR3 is TGTGCCAGCAGTGAAGGGACAGGGAGTAATTCACCCCTCCACTTT.

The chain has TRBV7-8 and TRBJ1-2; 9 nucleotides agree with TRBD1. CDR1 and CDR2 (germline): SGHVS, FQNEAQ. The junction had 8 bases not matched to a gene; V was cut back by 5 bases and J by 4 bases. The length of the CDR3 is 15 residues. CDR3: CASSTSTGGTYGYTF. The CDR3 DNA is TGTGCCAGCAGCACCTCGACAGGGGGAACCTATGGCTACACCTTC.

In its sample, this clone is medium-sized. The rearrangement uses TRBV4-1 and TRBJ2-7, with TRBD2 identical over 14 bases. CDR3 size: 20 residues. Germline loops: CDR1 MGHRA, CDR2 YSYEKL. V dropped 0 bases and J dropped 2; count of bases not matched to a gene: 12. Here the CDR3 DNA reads TGCGCCAGCAGCCAAGATGCTGGACTAGCGGGGGGTAAGTCCCCCTACGAGCAGTACTTC. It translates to CASSQDAGLAGGKSPYEQYF.

The CDR3 DNA is TGTGCCAGTAGTATTCCCCCCTCTCAGCAGCCCCAGCATTTT. Amino acids: CASSIPPSQQPQHF. J is TRBJ1-5 and V is TRBV19, with D uncertain. Germline lookup yields CDR1 LNHDA and CDR2 SQIVND (reference sequence). With 3 bases removed from V and 7 bases from J, the gap between germline ends came to 13 bases. This CDR3 region has 14 residues. Complete variable domain (other parts from reference TRBV19 and TRBJ1-5): DGGITQSPKYLFRKEGQNVTLSCEQNLNHDAMYWYRQDPGQGLRLIYYSQIVNDFQKGDIAEGYSVSREKKESFPLTVTSAQKNPTAFYLCASSIPPSQQPQHFGDGTRLSIL.

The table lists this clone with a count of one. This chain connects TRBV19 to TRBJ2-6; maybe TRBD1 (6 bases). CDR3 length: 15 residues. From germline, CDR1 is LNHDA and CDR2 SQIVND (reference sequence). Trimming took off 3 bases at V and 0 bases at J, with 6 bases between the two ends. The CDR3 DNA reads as TGTGCCAGTAGTATGGGGGCCTCTGGGGCCAACGTCCTGACTTTC. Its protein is CASSMGASGANVLTF.

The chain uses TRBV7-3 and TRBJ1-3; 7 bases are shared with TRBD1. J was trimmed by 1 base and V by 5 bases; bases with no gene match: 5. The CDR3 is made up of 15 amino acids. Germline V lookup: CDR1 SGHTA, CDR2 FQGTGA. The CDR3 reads CASSTGASSGNTIYF. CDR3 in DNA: TGTGCCAGCAGCACAGGGGCTTCATCTGGAAACACCATATATTTT. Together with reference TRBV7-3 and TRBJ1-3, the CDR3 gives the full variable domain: GAGVSQTPSNKVTEKGKYVELRCDPISGHTALYWYRQSLGQGPEFLIYFQGTGAADDSGLPNDRFFAVRPEGSVSTLKIQRTERGDSAVYLCASSTGASSGNTIYFGEGSWLTVV.

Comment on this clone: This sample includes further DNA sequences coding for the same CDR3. As DNA, the CDR3 is TGCAGCGCAGGGGGGCAAGAGACCCAGTACTTC. It encodes CSAGGQETQYF. This rearrangement joins TRBV29-1 to TRBJ2-5, with a weak D call TRBD1 (7 bases). Trimming removed 7 bases from V and 2 bases from J, with 8 bases in between. In germline, CDR1 is SQVTM, CDR2 ANQGSEA. This CDR3 is 11 amino acids long.

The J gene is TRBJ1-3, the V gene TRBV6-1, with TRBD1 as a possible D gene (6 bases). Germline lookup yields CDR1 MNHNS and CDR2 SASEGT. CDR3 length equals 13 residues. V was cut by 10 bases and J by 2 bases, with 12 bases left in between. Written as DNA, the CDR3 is TGTGCCACACAGGGAGTAACTGGAAACACCATATATTTT. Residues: CATQGVTGNTIYF.

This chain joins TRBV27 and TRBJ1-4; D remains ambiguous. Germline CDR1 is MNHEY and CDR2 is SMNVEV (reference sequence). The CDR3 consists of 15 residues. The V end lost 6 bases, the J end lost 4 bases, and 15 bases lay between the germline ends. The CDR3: CASSALGQDNEKLFF. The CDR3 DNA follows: TGTGCCAGCAGCGCACTAGGGCAGGATAATGAAAAACTGTTTTTT.

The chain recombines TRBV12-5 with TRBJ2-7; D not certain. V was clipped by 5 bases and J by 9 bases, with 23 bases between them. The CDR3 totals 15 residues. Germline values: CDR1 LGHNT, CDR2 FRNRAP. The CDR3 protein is CASGPAIGFFSWQYF. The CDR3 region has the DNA TGTGCTAGTGGTCCAGCGATAGGTTTCTTCTCGTGGCAGTACTTC.

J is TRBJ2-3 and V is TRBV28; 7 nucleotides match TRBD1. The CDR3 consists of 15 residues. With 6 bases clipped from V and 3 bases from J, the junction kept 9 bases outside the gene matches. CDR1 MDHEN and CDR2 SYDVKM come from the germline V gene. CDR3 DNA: TGTGCCAGCAGAGGTGGACAGGTACTTACAGATACGCAGTATTTT. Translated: CASRGGQVLTDTQYF. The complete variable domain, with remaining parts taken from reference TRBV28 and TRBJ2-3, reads DVKVTQSSRYLVKRTGEKVFLECVQDMDHENMFWYRQDPGLGLRLIYFSYDVKMKEKGDIPEGYSVSREKKERFSLILESASTNQTSMYLCASRGGQVLTDTQYFGPGTRLTVL.

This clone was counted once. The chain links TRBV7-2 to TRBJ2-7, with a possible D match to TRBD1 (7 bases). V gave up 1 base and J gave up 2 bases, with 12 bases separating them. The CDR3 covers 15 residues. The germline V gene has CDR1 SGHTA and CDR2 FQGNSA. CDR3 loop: CASSLDQGGAYEQYF. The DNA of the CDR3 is TGTGCCAGCAGCTTAGATCAGGGGGGAGCCTACGAGCAGTACTTC.

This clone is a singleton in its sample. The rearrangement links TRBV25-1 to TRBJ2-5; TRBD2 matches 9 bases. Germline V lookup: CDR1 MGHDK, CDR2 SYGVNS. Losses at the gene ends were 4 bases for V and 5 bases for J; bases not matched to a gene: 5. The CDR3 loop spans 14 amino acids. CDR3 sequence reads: CASSVAGDFETQYF. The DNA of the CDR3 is TGTGCCAGCAGTGTAGCGGGAGACTTCGAGACCCAGTACTTC.

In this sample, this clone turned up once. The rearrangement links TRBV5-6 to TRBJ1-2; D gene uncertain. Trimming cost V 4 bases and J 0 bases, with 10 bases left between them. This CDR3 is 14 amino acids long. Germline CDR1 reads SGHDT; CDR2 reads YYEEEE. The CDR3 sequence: CASSSSLANYGYTF. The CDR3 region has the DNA TGTGCCAGCAGCAGTTCTCTAGCTAACTATGGCTACACCTTC.

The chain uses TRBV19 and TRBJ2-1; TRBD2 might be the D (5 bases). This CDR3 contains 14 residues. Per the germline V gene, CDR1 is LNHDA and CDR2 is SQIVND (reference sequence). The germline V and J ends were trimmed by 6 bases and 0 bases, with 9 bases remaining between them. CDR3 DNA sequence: TGTGCCAGTAGCGCGGGTACCTCCTACAATGAGCAGTTCTTC. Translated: CASSAGTSYNEQFF.

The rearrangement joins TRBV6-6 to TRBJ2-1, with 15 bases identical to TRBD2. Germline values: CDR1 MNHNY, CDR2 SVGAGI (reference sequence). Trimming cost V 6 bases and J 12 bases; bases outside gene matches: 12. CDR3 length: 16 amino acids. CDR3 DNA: TGTGCCAGCAGCGCCACGGGACTAGCGGGGGGCCAGTGGCAGTTCTTC. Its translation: CASSATGLAGGQWQFF.

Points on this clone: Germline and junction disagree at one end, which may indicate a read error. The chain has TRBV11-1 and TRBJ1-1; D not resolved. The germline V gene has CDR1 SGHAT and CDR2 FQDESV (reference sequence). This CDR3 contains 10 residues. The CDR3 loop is CASSLRDMVF. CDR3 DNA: TGTGCCAGCAGCTTGCGCGACATGGTCTTT.

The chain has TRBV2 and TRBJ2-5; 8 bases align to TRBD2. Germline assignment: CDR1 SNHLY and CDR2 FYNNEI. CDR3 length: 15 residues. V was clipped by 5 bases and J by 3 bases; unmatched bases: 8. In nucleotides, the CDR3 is TGTGCCAGCAGTTCCTCGGGGGGGAGGAAAGAGACCCAGTACTTC. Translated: CASSSSGGRKETQYF. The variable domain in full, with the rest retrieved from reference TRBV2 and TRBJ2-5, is EPEVTQTPSHQVTQMGQEVILRCVPISNHLYFYWYRQILGQKVEFLVSFYNNEISEKSEIFDDQFSVERPDGSNFTLKIRSTKLEDSAMYFCASSSSGGRKETQYFGPGTRLLVL.

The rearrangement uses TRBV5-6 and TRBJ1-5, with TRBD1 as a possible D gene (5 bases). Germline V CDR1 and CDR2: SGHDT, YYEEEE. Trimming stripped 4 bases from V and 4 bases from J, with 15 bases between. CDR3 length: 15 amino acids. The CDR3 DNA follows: TGTGCCAGCAGCCAAACAGGTGTCTCTAATCAGCCCCAGCATTTT. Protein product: CASSQTGVSNQPQHF. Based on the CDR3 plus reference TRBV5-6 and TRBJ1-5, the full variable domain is DAGVTQSPTHLIKTRGQQVTLRCSPKSGHDTVSWYQQALGQGPQFIFQYYEEEERQRGNFPDRFSGHQFPNYSSELNVNALLLGDSALYLCASSQTGVSNQPQHFGDGTRLSIL.

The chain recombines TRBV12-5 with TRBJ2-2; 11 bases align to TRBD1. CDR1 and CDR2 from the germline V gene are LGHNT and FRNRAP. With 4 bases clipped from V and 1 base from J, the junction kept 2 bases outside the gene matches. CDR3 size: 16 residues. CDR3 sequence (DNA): TGTGCTAGTGGTTCCGGGACAGGGGGGAACACCGGGGAGCTGTTTTTT. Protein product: CASGSGTGGNTGELFF.

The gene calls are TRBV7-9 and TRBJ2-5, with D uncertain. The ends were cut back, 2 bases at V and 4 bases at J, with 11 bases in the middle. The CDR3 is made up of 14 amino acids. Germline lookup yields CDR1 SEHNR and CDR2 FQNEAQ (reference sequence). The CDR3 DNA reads TGTGCCAGCAGCTTATCCGAGGTCCGAGAGACCCAGTACTTC. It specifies CASSLSEVRETQYF.

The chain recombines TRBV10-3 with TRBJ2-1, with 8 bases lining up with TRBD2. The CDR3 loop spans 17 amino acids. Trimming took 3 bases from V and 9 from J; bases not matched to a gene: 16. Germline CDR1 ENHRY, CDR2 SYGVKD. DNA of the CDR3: TGTGCCATCAGTGACCGGACTAGCAAAGAAGGGAAGGCTGAGCAGTTCTTC. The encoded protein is CAISDRTSKEGKAEQFF.

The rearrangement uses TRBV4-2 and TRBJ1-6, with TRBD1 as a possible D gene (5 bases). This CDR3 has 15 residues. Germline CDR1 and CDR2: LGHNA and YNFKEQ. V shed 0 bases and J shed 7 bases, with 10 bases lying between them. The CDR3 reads CASSQEAGRNSPLHF. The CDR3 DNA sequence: TGTGCCAGCAGCCAAGAAGCAGGGCGCAATTCACCCCTCCACTTT.

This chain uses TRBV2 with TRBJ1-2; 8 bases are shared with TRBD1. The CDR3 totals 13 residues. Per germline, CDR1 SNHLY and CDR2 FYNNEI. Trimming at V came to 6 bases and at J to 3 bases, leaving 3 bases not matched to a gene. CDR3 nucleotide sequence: TGTGCCAGCAGGATGGACAGGGACTATGGCTACACCTTC. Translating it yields CASRMDRDYGYTF.

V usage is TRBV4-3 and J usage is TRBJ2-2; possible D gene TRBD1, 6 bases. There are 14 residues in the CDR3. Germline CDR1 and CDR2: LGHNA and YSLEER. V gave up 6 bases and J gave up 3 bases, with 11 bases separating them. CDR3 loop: CASRLQGYTGELFF. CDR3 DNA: TGCGCCAGCAGGCTACAGGGCTACACCGGGGAGCTGTTTTTT.

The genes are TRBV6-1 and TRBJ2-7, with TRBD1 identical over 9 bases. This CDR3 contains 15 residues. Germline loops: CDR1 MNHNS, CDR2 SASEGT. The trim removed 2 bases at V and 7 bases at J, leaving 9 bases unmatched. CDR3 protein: CASSESDRGPTEQYF. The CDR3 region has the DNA TGTGCCAGCAGTGAATCGGACAGGGGCCCGACGGAGCAGTACTTC.

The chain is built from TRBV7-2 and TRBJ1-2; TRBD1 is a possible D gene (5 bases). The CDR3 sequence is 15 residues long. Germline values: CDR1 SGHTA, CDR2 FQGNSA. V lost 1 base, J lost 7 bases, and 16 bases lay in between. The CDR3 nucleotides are TGTGCCAGCAGCTTAGATAGACAGACCTTCGGTGGCTACACCTTC. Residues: CASSLDRQTFGGYTF.